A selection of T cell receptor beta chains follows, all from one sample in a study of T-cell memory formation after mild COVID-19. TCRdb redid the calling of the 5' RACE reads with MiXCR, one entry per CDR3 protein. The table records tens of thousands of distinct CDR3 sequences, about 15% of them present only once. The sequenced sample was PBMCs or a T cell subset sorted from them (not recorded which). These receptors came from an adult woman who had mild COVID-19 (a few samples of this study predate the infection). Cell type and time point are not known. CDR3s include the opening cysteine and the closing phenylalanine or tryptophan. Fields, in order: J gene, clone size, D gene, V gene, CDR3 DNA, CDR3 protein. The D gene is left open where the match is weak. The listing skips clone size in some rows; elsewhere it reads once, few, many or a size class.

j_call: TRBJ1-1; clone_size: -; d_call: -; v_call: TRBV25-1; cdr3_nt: TGTGCCAGCAGTGAATATCAGGGGAGTGGGACTGAAGCTTTCTTT; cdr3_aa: CASSEYQGSGTEAFF
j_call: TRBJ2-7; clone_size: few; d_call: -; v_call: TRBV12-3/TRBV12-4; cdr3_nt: TGTGCCAGCACCTCCCCGGTCTACCCCTACGAGCAGTACTTC; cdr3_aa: CASTSPVYPYEQYF
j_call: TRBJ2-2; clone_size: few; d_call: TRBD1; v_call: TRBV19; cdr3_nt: TGTGCCAGTAGCACCGGGACAGGGGTCACCGGGGAGCTGTTTTTT; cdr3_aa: CASSTGTGVTGELFF
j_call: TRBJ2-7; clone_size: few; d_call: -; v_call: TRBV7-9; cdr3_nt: TGTGCCAGCAGCTTAGCCCGCGAGCAGTACTTC; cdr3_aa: CASSLAREQYF
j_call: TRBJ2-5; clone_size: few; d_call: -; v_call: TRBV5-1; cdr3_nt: TGCGCCAGCAGCCCAACGCGGGAGACCCAGTACTTC; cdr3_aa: CASSPTRETQYF
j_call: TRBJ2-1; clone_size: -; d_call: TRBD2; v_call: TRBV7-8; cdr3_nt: TGTGCCAGCAGCTATAGAGAAGGTAGCGGGAGCTATGAGCAGTTCTTC; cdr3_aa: CASSYREGSGSYEQFF
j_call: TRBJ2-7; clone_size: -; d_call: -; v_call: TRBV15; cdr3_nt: TGTGCCACCAGCAGAGCGAGTTACGAGCAGTACTTC; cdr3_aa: CATSRASYEQYF
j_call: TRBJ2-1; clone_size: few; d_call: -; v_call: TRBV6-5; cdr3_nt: TGTGCCAGCAGTTACTCGACTAAACGGGGTTTGGATGAGCAGTTCTTC; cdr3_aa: CASSYSTKRGLDEQFF
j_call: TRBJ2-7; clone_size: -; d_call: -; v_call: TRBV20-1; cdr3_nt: TGCAGTGCTACGCTAGCCGCCTACGAGCAGTACTTC; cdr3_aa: CSATLAAYEQYF
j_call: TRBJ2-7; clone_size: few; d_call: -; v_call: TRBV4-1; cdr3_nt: TGCGCCAGCAGCCACGCTCCGGGTGGGACCTACGAGCAGTACTTC; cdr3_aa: CASSHAPGGTYEQYF
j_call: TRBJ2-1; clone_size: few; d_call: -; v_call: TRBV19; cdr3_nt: TGTGCCAGTAGTATAGTGGGCGGGGAGAATGAGCAGTTCTTC; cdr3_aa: CASSIVGGENEQFF
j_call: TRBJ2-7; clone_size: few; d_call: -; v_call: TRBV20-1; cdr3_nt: TGCAGTGCTAGATCTCCTTTTGCTGGAGTGGGTTACGAGCAGTACTTC; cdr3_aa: CSARSPFAGVGYEQYF